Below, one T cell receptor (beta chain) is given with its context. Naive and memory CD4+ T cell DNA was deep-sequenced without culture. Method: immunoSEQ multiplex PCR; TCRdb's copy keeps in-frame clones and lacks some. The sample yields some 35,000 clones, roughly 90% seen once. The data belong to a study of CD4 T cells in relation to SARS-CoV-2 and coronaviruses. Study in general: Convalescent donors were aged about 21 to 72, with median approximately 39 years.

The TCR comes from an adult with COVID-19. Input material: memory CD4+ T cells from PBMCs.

The CDR3 DNA reads as TGTGCCAGTAGTCCCCGAGAGGGGGGAAACATTCAGTACTTC. Its protein is CASSPREGGNIQYF. The chain couples TRBV19 to TRBJ2-4; TRBD1 or TRBD2 may be the D gene (6 bases each). V was trimmed by 5 bases and J by 6 bases, leaving 14 bases between them. The CDR3 has 14 amino acids. CDR1 LNHDA and CDR2 SQIVND come from the germline V gene (reference sequence).